This passage covers 22 T cell receptor beta chains from one sample sequenced in a study of radiotherapy plus CTLA-4 blockade in lung cancer. Measured with immunoSEQ multiplex PCR; TCRdb has only the in-frame clones, and not every one. The data contain roughly 80,000 clones, under 80% of them singletons. Sequences were derived from peripheral blood, sampled from a patient treated with radiotherapy plus ipilimumab. The receptors originated from a human donor with non-small cell lung cancer who had a partial response to radiotherapy plus ipilimumab. Some clones in this sample may be carry-over from other donors' samples.

The chain links TRBV6-1 to TRBJ2-3; 9 nucleotides agree with TRBD2. This CDR3 region has 16 residues. The V gene end was trimmed by 2 bases and the J gene end by 3 bases; junction bases not matched to a gene: 6. CDR1 is MNHNS and CDR2 is SASEGT in the germline V gene. The CDR3 DNA sequence: TGTGCCAGCAGTGAAACAATCGCGGGAGGGACAGATACGCAGTATTTT. The encoded protein is CASSETIAGGTDTQYF.

The chain links TRBV11-3 to TRBJ2-5, with 9 bases matching TRBD2. The CDR3 spans 16 residues. The V segment lost 5 bases and the J segment 1 base; nucleotides outside the gene matches: 8. Germline CDR1 is SGHNT and CDR2 is YENEEA. This CDR3 reads CASSPNLAGTQETQYF. CDR3 in DNA: TGTGCCAGCAGCCCGAACCTAGCGGGGACCCAAGAGACCCAGTACTTC.

The chain employs TRBV28 and TRBJ2-5, with 8 bases aligning to TRBD1. The J call is uncertain, as TRBJ2-7 better fits the DNA end. This CDR3 is built from 17 residues. Germline CDR1 is MDHEN and CDR2 is SYDVKM. CDR3 coding DNA: TGTGCCAGCAATCCGTGGCGGGCAGGGGGCATAGGCTACGAGCAGTACTTC. Its protein is CASNPWRAGGIGYEQYF.

This rearrangement joins TRBV6-5 to TRBJ1-4; TRBD1 matches 8 bases. CDR1 is MNHEY and CDR2 is SVGAGI in the germline V gene. The CDR3 extends over 14 amino acids. The V gene end was trimmed by 4 bases and the J gene end by 12 bases; junction bases not matched to a gene: 10. CDR3 bases: TGTGCCAGCAGTTTCCAGACAGGGGCCGGAGAACTGTTTTTT. This sequence encodes CASSFQTGAGELFF.

This clone was found once. The chain links TRBV7-2 to TRBJ2-7; TRBD2 agrees at 7 bases. Germline values: CDR1 SGHTA, CDR2 FQGNSA. This CDR3 region has 14 residues. The trim removed 5 bases at V and 2 bases at J, leaving 6 bases unmatched. CDR3 sequence (DNA): TGTGCCAGCAGCCAACAACGGGGGGCCTACGAGCAGTACTTC. Amino acid sequence: CASSQQRGAYEQYF.

The rearrangement joins TRBV7-6 to TRBJ2-2, with D possibly matching TRBD2 (5 bases). V dropped 5 bases and J dropped 7 bases, with 11 bases sitting between them. The V gene's germline CDR1 is SGHVS and CDR2 FNYEAQ. There are 13 residues in the CDR3. The CDR3 protein is CASSLDFLGELFF. The CDR3, as DNA: TGTGCCAGCAGCCTGGACTTTCTCGGGGAGCTGTTTTTT.

The chain has TRBV5-4 and TRBJ2-2; 13 nucleotides agree with TRBD2. The junction had 5 bases not matched to a gene; V was cut back by 1 base and J by 2 bases. Germline values: CDR1 SGHNT, CDR2 YYREEE (reference sequence). The CDR3 runs 18 residues. CDR3 sequence (DNA): TGTGCCAGCAGCTTGCCGGGACTAGCGGGGACTAACACCGGGGAGCTGTTTTTT. Protein sequence: CASSLPGLAGTNTGELFF.

The V and J genes are TRBV7-6 and TRBJ2-5; weak D call: TRBD2 (6 bases). Germline V gene sequence: CDR1 SGHVS, CDR2 FNYEAQ. The CDR3 length is 16 residues. With 5 bases removed from V and 1 base from J, the gap between germline ends came to 17 bases. Written as DNA, the CDR3 is TGTGCCAGCAGCCCTGCCCCCCCGCGGGGCCAAGAGACCCAGTACTTC. Translation: CASSPAPPRGQETQYF.

The V gene is TRBV11-2, the J gene TRBJ2-2; 7 bases align to TRBD1. Looked up from germline, CDR1 is SGHAT and CDR2 is FQNNGV. V lost 4 bases, J lost 4 bases, and 6 bases stayed unmatched. The CDR3 sequence is 15 residues long. CDR3 amino acids: CASSWETGLTGELFF. The CDR3 DNA reads as TGTGCCAGCAGCTGGGAGACAGGGCTCACCGGGGAGCTGTTTTTT.

CDR3 loop: CASSAQSSGSFETQYF. The DNA of the CDR3 is TGCGCCAGCAGCGCGCAGTCTAGCGGGAGTTTTGAGACCCAGTACTTC. The chain uses TRBV5-1 and TRBJ2-5, with TRBD2 matching over 10 bases. V lost 4 bases, J lost 5 bases, and 11 bases stayed unmatched. CDR3 length equals 16 residues. Germline V CDR1 and CDR2: SGHRS, YFSETQ.

The table lists this clone with a count of one. DNA for the CDR3: TGCGCCAGCAGCCAAACCGGGACAGGGGGATTCTATGGCTACACCTTC. Protein product: CASSQTGTGGFYGYTF. The V and J genes are TRBV4-1 and TRBJ1-2; TRBD1 matches 11 bases. The CDR3 is made up of 16 amino acids. Losses at the gene ends were 2 bases for V and 4 bases for J; bases not matched to a gene: 6. The V gene's germline CDR1 is MGHRA and CDR2 YSYEKL.

The chain is built from TRBV27 and TRBJ2-3; 8 bases map to TRBD2. CDR1 MNHEY and CDR2 SMNVEV come from the germline V gene (reference sequence). The CDR3 covers 15 residues. V shed 2 bases and J 4 bases; nucleotides not matched to a gene: 5. The DNA for the CDR3 is TGTGCCAGCAGTTTACTGGGGACTAGTTCAGATACGCAGTATTTT. This translates into CASSLLGTSSDTQYF.

The chain employs TRBV2 and TRBJ2-7; D is uncertain. V lost 8 bases, J lost 3 bases, and 11 bases lay in between. The length of the CDR3 is 12 residues. The germline V gene encodes CDR1 SNHLY and CDR2 FYNNEI. CDR3 region: CASRVGGYEQYF. CDR3 coding DNA: TGTGCCAGCCGGGTCGGTGGCTACGAGCAGTACTTC.

This clone was counted a single time. V and J are TRBV7-2 and TRBJ1-1; 11 bases map to TRBD1. J was trimmed by 5 bases and V by 6 bases; bases with no gene match: 8. Germline V gives CDR1 SGHTA, CDR2 FQGNSA. This CDR3 spans 15 amino acids. The CDR3 sequence: CASRRGGTGGTEAFF. CDR3 sequence (DNA): TGTGCCAGCAGACGAGGGGGGACAGGGGGAACTGAAGCTTTCTTT.

The rearrangement links TRBV5-4 to TRBJ1-4; D is uncertain. From germline, CDR1 is SGHNT and CDR2 YYREEE (reference sequence). The V gene lost 4 bases and the J gene lost 5 bases, with 15 bases spanning the gap. This CDR3 comprises 15 residues. This chain's CDR3 is CASSENRVRNEKLFF. The DNA of the CDR3 is TGTGCCAGCAGCGAGAATCGGGTTAGAAATGAAAAACTGTTTTTT. Together with reference TRBV5-4 and TRBJ1-4, the CDR3 gives the full variable domain: ETGVTQSPTHLIKTRGQQVTLRCSSQSGHNTVSWYQQALGQGPQFIFQYYREEENGRGNFPPRFSGLQFPNYSSELNVNALELDDSALYLCASSENRVRNEKLFFGSGTQLSVL.

The chain is built from TRBV27 and TRBJ2-3, with TRBD2 matching 9 bases. The CDR3 sequence is 16 residues long. In germline, CDR1 is MNHEY, CDR2 SMNVEV (reference sequence). V lost 3 bases, J lost 4 bases, and 8 bases stayed unmatched. CDR3 amino acids: CASSFWRGGLADTQYF. The CDR3 nucleotides read TGTGCCAGCAGTTTTTGGCGGGGGGGCCTCGCAGATACGCAGTATTTT.

The chain couples TRBV2 to TRBJ2-3; D might be TRBD1 (6 bases). V was shortened by 4 bases and J by 1 base, with 9 bases between the two germline ends. Germline CDR1 and CDR2: SNHLY and FYNNEI. The CDR3 covers 14 residues. The CDR3 nucleotides read TGTGCCAGCAGTGTGCGACAGGGCACAGATACGCAGTATTTT. It translates to CASSVRQGTDTQYF.

This sequence joins TRBV7-3 and TRBJ2-3, with D tentatively TRBD2 (6 bases). The V end was cut by 1 base, the J end by 4 bases, with 15 bases between. The V gene's germline CDR1 is SGHTA and CDR2 FQGTGA. CDR3 size: 16 residues. CDR3 loop: CASSLSARGSADTQYF. The CDR3 DNA reads as TGTGCCAGCAGCTTAAGCGCGCGGGGCTCGGCAGATACGCAGTATTTT.

CDR3 nucleotide sequence: TGTGCCAGCAGCTTAGGTGCGGGGGGGCCCCGGGAGCAGTACTTC. Translation gives CASSLGAGGPREQYF. The chain employs TRBV11-2 and TRBJ2-7; 9 positions match TRBD2. V lost 1 base, J lost 7 bases, and 8 bases stayed unmatched. The V gene's germline CDR1 is SGHAT and CDR2 FQNNGV. This CDR3 is built from 15 residues.

The CDR3 DNA reads as TGTGCCAGCTCACCCCCACAGGGGGCAGGGGACACTGAAGCTTTCTTT. This gives the protein CASSPPQGAGDTEAFF. The chain combines TRBV18 with TRBJ1-1, with 9 bases lining up with TRBD1. V lost 3 bases and J lost 3; bases outside the gene matches: 8. This CDR3 spans 16 amino acids. Germline V gene data show CDR1 as KGHSH and CDR2 as LQKENI.

This clone was found a few times. The rearrangement joins TRBV19 to TRBJ1-1; 8 bases are a match to TRBD1. Germline trimming cut 3 bases from V and 0 bases from J; bases unmatched to any gene: 3. The V gene's germline CDR1 is LNHDA and CDR2 SQIVND (reference sequence). The length of the CDR3 is 15 residues. The DNA for the CDR3 is TGTGCCAGTAGTATCCAGGGGGCTATGAACACTGAAGCTTTCTTT. It is translated as CASSIQGAMNTEAFF.

The V and J genes are TRBV7-3 and TRBJ1-6; 8 bases fit TRBD1. The germline V gene encodes CDR1 SGHTA and CDR2 FQGTGA. The CDR3 spans 15 residues. Trimming removed 5 bases from V and 14 bases from J; junction bases left unmatched: 14. The CDR3 sequence: CASSATDRGSSALHF. The CDR3 region has the DNA TGTGCCAGCAGCGCAACCGACAGGGGAAGTTCGGCCCTCCACTTT.